This TCR beta chain was retrieved from a study of blood T cells in healthy people across ages. The overall study: T cells yielded about one barcoded beta molecule per two cells through template switching.

Each individual donor underwent a draw of roughly 10 milliliters of peripheral blood. It was with a sample-barcoded 5' primer and a J-beta primer mix that a second PCR of roughly 7 to 12 cycles was run. Every cDNA molecule carried a tag from a template-switch adaptor bearing 12 random nucleotides. Via MiXCR, TCRdb re-called the 5' RACE reads, giving one row per CDR3 protein. The data show about 1.4 million distinct CDR3 sequences, with approximately 59% seen just once and about 6.3% held by the top ten. Between the trimmed V and J ends, which lost 3 bases and 5 bases, there was a span of 16 bases. The CDR3 length is 15 residues. This clonotype was recorded once. Its antigen is as yet unknown. Points from the study as a whole: Calculation of diversity from one million T cells yielded estimates considered to be underestimates.

The chain links TRBV12-3 or TRBV12-4 to TRBJ2-5, with D perhaps assigned TRBD1 or TRBD2 (6 bases each). Sequenced input: blood. This TCR was recovered from a man between 18 and 29 years old in good health. The CDR3: CASSFSGGPEETQYF. The CDR3 coding sequence is TGTGCCAGCAGTTTTAGTGGGGGGCCGGAGGAGACCCAGTACTTC.